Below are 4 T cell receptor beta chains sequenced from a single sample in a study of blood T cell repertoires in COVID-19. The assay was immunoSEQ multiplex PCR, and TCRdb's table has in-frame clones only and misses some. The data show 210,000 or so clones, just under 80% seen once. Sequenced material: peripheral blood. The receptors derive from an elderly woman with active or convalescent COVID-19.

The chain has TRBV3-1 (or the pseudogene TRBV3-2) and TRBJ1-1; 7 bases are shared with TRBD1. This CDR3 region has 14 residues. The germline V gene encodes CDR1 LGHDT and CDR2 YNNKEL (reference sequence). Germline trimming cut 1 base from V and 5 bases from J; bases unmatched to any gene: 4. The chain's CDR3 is CASSQAGGRTEAFF. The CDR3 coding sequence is TGTGCCAGCAGCCAAGCAGGGGGGCGGACTGAAGCTTTCTTT.

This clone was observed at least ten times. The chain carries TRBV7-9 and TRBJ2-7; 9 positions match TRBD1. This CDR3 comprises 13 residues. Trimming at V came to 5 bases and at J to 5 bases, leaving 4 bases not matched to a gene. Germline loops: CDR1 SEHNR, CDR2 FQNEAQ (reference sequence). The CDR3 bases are TGTGCCAGCAGCGGGACAGGGTCCCACGAGCAGTACTTC. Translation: CASSGTGSHEQYF.

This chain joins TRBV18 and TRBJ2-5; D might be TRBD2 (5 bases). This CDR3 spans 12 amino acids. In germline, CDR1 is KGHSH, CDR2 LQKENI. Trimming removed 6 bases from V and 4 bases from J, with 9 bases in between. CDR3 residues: CASSSSSETQYF. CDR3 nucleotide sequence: TGTGCCAGCTCCTCTAGCTCAGAGACCCAGTACTTC.

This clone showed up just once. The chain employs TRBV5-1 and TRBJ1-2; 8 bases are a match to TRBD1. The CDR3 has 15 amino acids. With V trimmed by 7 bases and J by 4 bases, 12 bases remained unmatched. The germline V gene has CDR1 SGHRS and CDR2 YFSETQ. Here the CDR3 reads CASGRTGTGAYGYTF. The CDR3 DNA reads TGCGCCAGCGGGCGCACCGGGACAGGAGCCTATGGCTACACCTTC.